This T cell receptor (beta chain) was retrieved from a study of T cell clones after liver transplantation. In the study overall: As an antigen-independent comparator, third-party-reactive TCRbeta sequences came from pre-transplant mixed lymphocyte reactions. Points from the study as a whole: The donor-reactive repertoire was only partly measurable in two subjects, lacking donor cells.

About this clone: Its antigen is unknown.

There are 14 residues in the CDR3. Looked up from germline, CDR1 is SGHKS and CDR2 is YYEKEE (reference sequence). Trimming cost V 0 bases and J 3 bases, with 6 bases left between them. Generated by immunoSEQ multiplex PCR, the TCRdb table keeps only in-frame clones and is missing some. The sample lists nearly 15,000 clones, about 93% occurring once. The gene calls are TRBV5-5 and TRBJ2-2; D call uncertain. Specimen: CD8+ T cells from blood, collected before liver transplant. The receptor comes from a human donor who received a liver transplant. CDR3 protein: CASSLGQDTGELFF. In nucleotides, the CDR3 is TGTGCCAGCAGCTTGGGGCAGGACACCGGGGAGCTGTTTTTT.